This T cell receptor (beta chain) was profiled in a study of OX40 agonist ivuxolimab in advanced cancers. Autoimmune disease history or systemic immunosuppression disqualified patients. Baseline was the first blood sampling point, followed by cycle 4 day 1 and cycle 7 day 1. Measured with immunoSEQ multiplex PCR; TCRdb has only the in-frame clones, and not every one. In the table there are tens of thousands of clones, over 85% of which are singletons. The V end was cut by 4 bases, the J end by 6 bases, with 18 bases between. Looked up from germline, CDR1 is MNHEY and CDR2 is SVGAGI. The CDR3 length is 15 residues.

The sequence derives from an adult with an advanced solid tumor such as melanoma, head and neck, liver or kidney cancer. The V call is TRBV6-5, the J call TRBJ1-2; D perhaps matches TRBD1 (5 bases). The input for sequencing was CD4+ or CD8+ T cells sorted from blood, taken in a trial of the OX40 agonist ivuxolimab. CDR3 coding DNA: TGTGCCAGCAGTTTCCTCGGGACGCTAGTCCATGGCTACACCTTC. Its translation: CASSFLGTLVHGYTF.